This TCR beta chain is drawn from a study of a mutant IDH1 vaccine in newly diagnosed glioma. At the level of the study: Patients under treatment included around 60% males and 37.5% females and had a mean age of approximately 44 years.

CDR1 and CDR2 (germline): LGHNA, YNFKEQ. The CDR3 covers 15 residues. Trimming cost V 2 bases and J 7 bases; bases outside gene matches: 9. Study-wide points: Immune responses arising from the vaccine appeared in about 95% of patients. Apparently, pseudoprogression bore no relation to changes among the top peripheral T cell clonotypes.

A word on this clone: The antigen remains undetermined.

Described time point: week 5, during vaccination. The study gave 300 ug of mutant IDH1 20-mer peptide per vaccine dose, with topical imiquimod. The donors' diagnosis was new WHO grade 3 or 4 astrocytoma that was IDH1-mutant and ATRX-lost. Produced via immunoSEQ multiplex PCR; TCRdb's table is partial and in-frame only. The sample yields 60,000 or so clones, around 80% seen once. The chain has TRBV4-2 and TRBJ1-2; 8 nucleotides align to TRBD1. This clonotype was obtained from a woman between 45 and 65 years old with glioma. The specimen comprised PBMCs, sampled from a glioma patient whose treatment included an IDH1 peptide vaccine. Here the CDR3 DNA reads TGTGCCAGCAGCCAATTGGTATCGACAGGGGCTGGCTACACCTTC. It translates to CASSQLVSTGAGYTF.